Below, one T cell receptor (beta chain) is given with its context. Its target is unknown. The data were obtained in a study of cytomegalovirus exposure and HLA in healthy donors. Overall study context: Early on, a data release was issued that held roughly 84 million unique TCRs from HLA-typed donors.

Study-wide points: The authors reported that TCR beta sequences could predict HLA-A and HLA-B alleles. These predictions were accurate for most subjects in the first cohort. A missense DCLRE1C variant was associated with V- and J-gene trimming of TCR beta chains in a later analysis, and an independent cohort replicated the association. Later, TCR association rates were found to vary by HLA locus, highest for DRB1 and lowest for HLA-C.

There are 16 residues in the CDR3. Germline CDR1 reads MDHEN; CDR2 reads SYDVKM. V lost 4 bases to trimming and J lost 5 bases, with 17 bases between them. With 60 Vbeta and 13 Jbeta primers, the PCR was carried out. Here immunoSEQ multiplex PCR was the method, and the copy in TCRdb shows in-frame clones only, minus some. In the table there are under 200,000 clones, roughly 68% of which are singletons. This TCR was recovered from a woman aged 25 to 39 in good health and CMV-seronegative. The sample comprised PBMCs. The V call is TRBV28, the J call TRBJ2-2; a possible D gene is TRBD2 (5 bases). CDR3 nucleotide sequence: TGTGCCAGCAGTTCATCGATTAGCGTAGGAACCGGGGAGCTGTTTTTT. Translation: CASSSSISVGTGELFF.